Presented here are 17 T cell receptor beta chains from one specimen sequenced in a study of blood T cell repertoires in COVID-19. Repertoires were generated with immunoSEQ multiplex PCR, while TCRdb's copy carries only in-frame clones and drops some. The sample consists of roughly 300,000 clones, less than 85% of them appearing once. Sequenced material: peripheral blood. All receptors derive from a human donor with COVID-19, enrolled during active disease. The donor label of this sample is uncertain.

CDR3 protein: CASSSSPGTNNEQFF. The CDR3 region has the DNA TGTGCCAGCAGTTCATCCCCCGGGACTAACAATGAGCAGTTCTTC. The chain couples TRBV2 to TRBJ2-1, with TRBD2 matching over 7 bases. The CDR3 loop spans 15 amino acids. V shed 5 bases and J 5 bases; nucleotides not matched to a gene: 9. The germline CDR1 and CDR2 sequences are SNHLY and FYNNEI. The full variable domain, in which reference TRBV2 and TRBJ2-1 provide the parts outside the CDR3, is EPEVTQTPSHQVTQMGQEVILRCVPISNHLYFYWYRQILGQKVEFLVSFYNNEISEKSEIFDDQFSVERPDGSNFTLKIRSTKLEDSAMYFCASSSSPGTNNEQFFGPGTRLTVL.

The rearrangement uses TRBV27 and TRBJ1-1, with D hard to call. Germline V gives CDR1 MNHEY, CDR2 SMNVEV (reference sequence). V was clipped by 4 bases and J by 0 bases, with 12 bases between them. This CDR3 contains 15 residues. CDR3 nucleotide sequence: TGTGCCAGCAGTTCTAGGGCGGGAATGAACACTGAAGCTTTCTTT. Protein sequence: CASSSRAGMNTEAFF.

This chain connects TRBV5-4 to TRBJ2-7, with 7 bases fitting TRBD1. This CDR3 is 17 amino acids long. V shed 4 bases and J 2 bases; nucleotides not matched to a gene: 15. Germline values: CDR1 SGHNT, CDR2 YYREEE (reference sequence). The CDR3, as DNA: TGTGCCAGCAGCAAACCGGGACAGATGATGAAGGCCTACGAGCAGTACTTC. Translation gives CASSKPGQMMKAYEQYF.

This clone was counted once. The V call is TRBV15, the J call TRBJ2-3; D gene unclear. This CDR3 contains 15 residues. V was cut by 0 bases and J by 4 bases, with 11 bases left in between. Germline CDR1 LNHNV, CDR2 YYDKDF (reference sequence). The CDR3 protein is CATSRDSPQSDTQYF. The CDR3 nucleotides read TGTGCCACCAGCAGAGATTCCCCACAATCAGATACGCAGTATTTT.

CDR3 protein: CASSVVAGEGNEQFF. The CDR3 nucleotides are TGTGCCAGTAGTGTTGTAGCGGGAGAGGGCAATGAGCAGTTCTTC. J is TRBJ2-1 and V is TRBV19; 9 positions match TRBD2. With V trimmed by 5 bases and J by 6 bases, 8 bases remained unmatched. Germline-derived CDR1 and CDR2 are LNHDA and SQIVND (reference sequence). The CDR3 extends over 15 amino acids.

The gene calls are TRBV6-5 and TRBJ1-1; D uncertain. The V gene lost 6 bases and the J gene lost 6 bases, with 14 bases spanning the gap. Per germline, CDR1 MNHEY and CDR2 SVGAGI. The CDR3 covers 13 residues. CDR3 nucleotide sequence: TGTGCCAGCAGCGGGTGGGAGGGAGCTGAAGCTTTCTTT. Translation gives CASSGWEGAEAFF.

The chain is built from TRBV9 and TRBJ2-5; the match to TRBD2 covers 7 bases. Germline V gene data show CDR1 as SGDLS and CDR2 as YYNGEE. CDR3 length: 15 amino acids. The junction had 10 bases not matched to a gene; V was cut back by 4 bases and J by 4 bases. Written as DNA, the CDR3 is TGTGCCAGCAGCCCGCACCCTGGGGGGGGAGAGACCCAGTACTTC. Its protein is CASSPHPGGGETQYF. Together with reference TRBV9 and TRBJ2-5, the CDR3 gives the full variable domain: DSGVTQTPKHLITATGQRVTLRCSPRSGDLSVYWYQQSLDQGLQFLIQYYNGEERAKGNILERFSAQQFPDLHSELNLSSLELGDSALYFCASSPHPGGGETQYFGPGTRLLVL.

The chain couples TRBV10-3 to TRBJ1-4; D unresolved. The V and J ends lost 10 bases and 0 bases respectively, with 3 bases between them. CDR3 length equals 11 residues. Germline CDR1 reads ENHRY; CDR2 reads SYGVKD. CDR3 in amino acids: CATSTNEKLFF. The CDR3 region has the DNA TGTGCCACTTCAACTAATGAAAAACTGTTTTTT.

The CDR3 region is CASSPGGVGYTF. CDR3 bases: TGTGCCAGCAGCCCGGGGGGGGTGGGCTACACCTTC. The V and J genes are TRBV11-2 and TRBJ1-2; the D gene is possibly TRBD1 (5 bases). The germline V gene has CDR1 SGHAT and CDR2 FQNNGV. Trimming stripped 5 bases from V and 8 bases from J, with 12 bases between. The CDR3 has 12 residues.

The V call is TRBV27, the J call TRBJ1-2; D ambiguous. Between the trimmed V and J ends, which lost 7 bases and 7 bases, there was a span of 7 bases. The CDR3 sequence is 10 residues long. Germline assignment: CDR1 MNHEY and CDR2 SMNVEV (reference sequence). CDR3 in amino acids: CASTPLGYTF. The CDR3 bases are TGTGCCAGCACCCCACTTGGCTACACCTTC.

J is TRBJ1-5 and V is TRBV28, with a weak D call TRBD1 (6 bases). Trimming removed 4 bases from V and 2 bases from J, with 15 bases in between. This CDR3 is built from 16 residues. Germline lookup yields CDR1 MDHEN and CDR2 SYDVKM. The CDR3 nucleotides read TGTGCCAGCAGTTGGGGGTACAGGGCCGGCAATCAGCCCCAGCATTTT. Its translation is CASSWGYRAGNQPQHF.

The rearrangement uses TRBV5-4 and TRBJ2-2, with 13 bases lining up with TRBD2. CDR3 length: 17 residues. J gave up 3 bases and V 4 bases, and 6 bases lay outside the gene matches. Germline V gives CDR1 SGHNT, CDR2 YYREEE (reference sequence). The CDR3 nucleotides read TGTGCCAGCAGCACCGGACTAGCGGGAGATCACACCGGGGAGCTGTTTTTT. Translating it yields CASSTGLAGDHTGELFF.

The V call is TRBV19, the J call TRBJ1-2, with D unresolved. The V gene lost 2 bases and the J gene lost 5 bases, with 6 bases spanning the gap. The CDR3 extends over 12 amino acids. Looked up from germline, CDR1 is LNHDA and CDR2 is SQIVND (reference sequence). This CDR3 is CASSISRYGYTF. CDR3 nucleotide sequence: TGTGCCAGTAGTATATCTCGGTATGGCTACACCTTC.

The chain is built from TRBV7-9 and TRBJ1-1, with 9 bases that match TRBD1. CDR1 is SEHNR and CDR2 is FQNEAQ in the germline V gene (reference sequence). V lost 1 base and J lost 1; bases outside the gene matches: 4. This CDR3 contains 16 residues. The DNA of the CDR3 is TGTGCCAGCAGCTTAGATCCGGGACAGGGGAACACTGAAGCTTTCTTT. Protein sequence: CASSLDPGQGNTEAFF. Based on the CDR3 plus reference TRBV7-9 and TRBJ1-1, the full variable domain is DTGVSQNPRHKITKRGQNVTFRCDPISEHNRLYWYRQTLGQGPEFLTYFQNEAQLEKSRLLSDRFSAERPKGSFSTLEIQRTEQGDSAMYLCASSLDPGQGNTEAFFGQGTRLTVV.

The chain is built from TRBV2 and TRBJ2-3, with D tentatively TRBD1 (8 bases). Germline values: CDR1 SNHLY, CDR2 FYNNEI. The V gene lost 7 bases and the J gene lost 2 bases, with 16 bases spanning the gap. The CDR3 contains 15 residues. As DNA, the CDR3 is TGTGCCAGCACCAGAGCGGGACAGGTCACAGATACGCAGTATTTT. Translation gives CASTRAGQVTDTQYF.

The chain recombines TRBV3-1 (or the pseudogene TRBV3-2) with TRBJ2-5, with D possibly TRBD2 on 7 matching bases. The germline V gene encodes CDR1 LGHDT and CDR2 YNNKEL (reference sequence). CDR3 length: 14 amino acids. V was clipped by 6 bases and J by 5 bases, with 16 bases between them. Here the CDR3 reads CASSLGGGGETQYF. As DNA, the CDR3 is TGTGCCAGCAGTCTTGGAGGGGGAGGGGAGACCCAGTACTTC.

The gene calls are TRBV27 and TRBJ2-6; no reliable D call. V lost 3 bases, J lost 4 bases, and 10 bases lay in between. From germline, CDR1 is MNHEY and CDR2 SMNVEV (reference sequence). The CDR3 consists of 15 residues. CDR3 nucleotides: TGTGCCAGCAGTTTTTCCTACGCCGGGGCCAACGTCCTGACTTTC. It translates to CASSFSYAGANVLTF.